This T cell receptor (beta chain) stems from a study of Graves' ophthalmopathy and Graves' hyperthyroidism. Study context: At the time of initial diagnosis and before any treatment, peripheral blood was collected.

Looked up from germline, CDR1 is SGHTA and CDR2 is FQGNSA. The CDR3 has 15 residues. V was clipped by 5 bases and J by 4 bases; unmatched bases: 8. The authors defined stable hyperthyroidism as no ophthalmopathy within 18 months of follow-up. This clonotype was seen ten or more times. Amplification from RNA transcripts yielded the TCR beta CDR3 regions. Second-round multiplex PCR followed a first-round RT-PCR using HTBI primers. TCRdb redid the calling of the multiplex PCR reads with MiXCR, one entry per CDR3 protein. The sample shows roughly 400,000 distinct CDR3 sequences, 15% to 20% of them seen only once.

The sequence came from an adult woman with stable Graves' hyperthyroidism. The rearrangement joins TRBV7-2 to TRBJ2-7; 10 nucleotides align to TRBD2. Sequencing was carried out using peripheral blood. For the CDR3, the DNA is TGTGCCAGCAGCCCCGCTAGCGGGAGTAGATACGAGCAGTACTTC. It yields the protein CASSPASGSRYEQYF. The variable domain in full, completed from reference TRBV7-2 and TRBJ2-7, reads GAGVSQSPSNKVTEKGKDVELRCDPISGHTALYWYRQSLGQGLEFLIYFQGNSAPDKSGLPSDRFSAERTGGSVSTLTIQRTQQEDSAVYLCASSPASGSRYEQYFGPGTRLTVT.